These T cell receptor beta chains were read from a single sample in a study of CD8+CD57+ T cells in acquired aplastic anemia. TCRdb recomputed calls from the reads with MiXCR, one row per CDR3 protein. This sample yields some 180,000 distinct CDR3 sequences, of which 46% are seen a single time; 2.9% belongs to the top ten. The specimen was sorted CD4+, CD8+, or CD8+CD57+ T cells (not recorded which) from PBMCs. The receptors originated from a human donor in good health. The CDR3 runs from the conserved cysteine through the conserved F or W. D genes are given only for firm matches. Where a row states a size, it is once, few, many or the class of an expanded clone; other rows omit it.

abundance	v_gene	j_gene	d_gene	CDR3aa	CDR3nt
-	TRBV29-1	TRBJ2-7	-	CSGTGISSYEQYF	TGCAGCGGCACAGGAATAAGCTCCTACGAGCAGTACTTC
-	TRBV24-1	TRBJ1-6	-	CATALYLSPLHF	TGTGCCACCGCTTTGTATCTTTCACCCCTCCACTTT
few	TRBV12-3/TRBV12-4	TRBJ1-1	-	CASSFQGFTEAFF	TGTGCCAGCAGTTTCCAGGGGTTCACTGAAGCTTTCTTT
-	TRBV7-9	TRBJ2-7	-	CASSSPQYEQYF	TGTGCCAGCAGCTCTCCCCAGTACGAGCAGTACTTC
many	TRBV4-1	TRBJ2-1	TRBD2	CASSQAARAGYNEQFF	TGCGCCAGCAGCCAAGCAGCAAGAGCGGGGTACAATGAGCAGTTCTTC
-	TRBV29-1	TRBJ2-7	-	CSVDRTESSYEQYF	TGCAGCGTTGACCGGACAGAGAGCTCCTACGAGCAGTACTTC
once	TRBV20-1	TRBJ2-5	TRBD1	CSAGTGEQETQYF	TGCAGTGCTGGGACAGGGGAACAAGAGACCCAGTACTTC
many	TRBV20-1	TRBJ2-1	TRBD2	CSARQGLAGVLNEQFF	TGCAGTGCTAGACAGGGACTAGCGGGAGTACTCAATGAGCAGTTCTTC
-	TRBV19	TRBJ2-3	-	CASSIAYTDTQYF	TGTGCCAGTAGTATAGCGTACACAGATACGCAGTATTTT
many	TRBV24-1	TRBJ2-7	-	CATSEHGTSNEQYF	TGTGCCACCAGTGAGCACGGGACTTCTAACGAGCAGTACTTC
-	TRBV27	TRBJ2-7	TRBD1	CASRAPGTGATYEQYF	TGTGCCAGCAGGGCCCCAGGGACAGGGGCCACCTACGAGCAGTACTTC
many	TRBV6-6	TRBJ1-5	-	CASISQSGDQPQHF	TGTGCCAGCATTTCTCAAAGCGGGGATCAGCCCCAGCATTTT
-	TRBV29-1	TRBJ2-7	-	CSVGDTRVGEQYF	TGCAGCGTTGGGGACACCCGGGTTGGCGAGCAGTACTTC
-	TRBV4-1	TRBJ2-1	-	CASSQHAGSSYNEQFF	TGCGCCAGCAGCCAACACGCAGGGAGCTCCTACAATGAGCAGTTCTTC
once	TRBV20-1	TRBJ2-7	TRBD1	CSARSDRRYEQYF	TGCAGTGCTAGATCGGACAGGAGGTACGAGCAGTACTTC
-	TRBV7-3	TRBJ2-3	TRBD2	CASSYLAGDTDTQYF	TGTGCCAGCAGCTACTTAGCGGGAGACACAGATACGCAGTATTTT
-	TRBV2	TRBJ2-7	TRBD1	CASIGTGRPKEQYF	TGTGCCAGCATTGGGACAGGCCGCCCTAAGGAGCAGTACTTC
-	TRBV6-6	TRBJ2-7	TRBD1	CASSLTGTGLGYEQYF	TGTGCCAGCAGTTTGACCGGGACAGGGTTAGGGTACGAGCAGTACTTC
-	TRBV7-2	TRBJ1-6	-	CASSLRVGGNSPLHF	TGTGCCAGCAGCTTACGGGTTGGGGGTAATTCACCCCTCCACTTT
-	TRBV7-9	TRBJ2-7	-	CASSSPGHAYEQYF	TGTGCCAGCAGCTCCCCGGGACATGCCTACGAGCAGTACTTC
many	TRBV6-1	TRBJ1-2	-	CASSEVGHTYGYTF	TGTGCCAGCAGTGAAGTAGGGCATACCTATGGCTACACCTTC
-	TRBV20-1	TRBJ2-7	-	CSARFIGEQYF	TGCAGTGCTAGATTTATAGGAGAGCAGTACTTC
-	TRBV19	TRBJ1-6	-	CASSIVYGNSPLHF	TGTGCCAGTAGTATTGTGTATGGAAATTCACCCCTCCACTTT
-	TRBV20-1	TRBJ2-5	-	CSVQVQETQYF	TGCAGTGTCCAGGTACAAGAGACCCAGTACTTC
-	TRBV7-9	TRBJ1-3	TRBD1	CASSQGTGNTNTIYF	TGTGCCAGCAGCCAAGGGACAGGGAACACAAACACCATATATTTT